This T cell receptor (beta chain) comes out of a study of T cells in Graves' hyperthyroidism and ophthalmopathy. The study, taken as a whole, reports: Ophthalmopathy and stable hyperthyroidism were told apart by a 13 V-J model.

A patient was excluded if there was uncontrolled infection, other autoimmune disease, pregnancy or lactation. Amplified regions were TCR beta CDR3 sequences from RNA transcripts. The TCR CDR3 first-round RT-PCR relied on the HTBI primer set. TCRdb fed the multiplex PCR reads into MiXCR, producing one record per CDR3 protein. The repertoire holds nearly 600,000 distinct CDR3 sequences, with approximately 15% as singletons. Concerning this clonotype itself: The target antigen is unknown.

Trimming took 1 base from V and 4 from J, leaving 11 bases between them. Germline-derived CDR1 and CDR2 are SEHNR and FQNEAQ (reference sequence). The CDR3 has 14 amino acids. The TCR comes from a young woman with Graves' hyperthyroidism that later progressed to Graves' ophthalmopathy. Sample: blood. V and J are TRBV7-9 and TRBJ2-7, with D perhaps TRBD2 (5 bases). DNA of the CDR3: TGTGCCAGCAGCTTAGGCGGGTGGTCGTACGAGCAGTACTTC. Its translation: CASSLGGWSYEQYF.